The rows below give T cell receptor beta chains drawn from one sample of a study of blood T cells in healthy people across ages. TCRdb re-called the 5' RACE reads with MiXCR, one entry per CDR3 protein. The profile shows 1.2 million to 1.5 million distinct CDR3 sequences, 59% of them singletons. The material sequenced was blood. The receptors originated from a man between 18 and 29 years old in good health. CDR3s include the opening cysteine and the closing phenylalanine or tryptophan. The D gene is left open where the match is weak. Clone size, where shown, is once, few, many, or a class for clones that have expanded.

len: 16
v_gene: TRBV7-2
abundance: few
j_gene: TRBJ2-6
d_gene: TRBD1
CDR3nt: TGTGCCAGCAGCGGACAGGGGGCAGCTGGGGCCAACGTCCTGACTTTC
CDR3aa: CASSGQGAAGANVLTF

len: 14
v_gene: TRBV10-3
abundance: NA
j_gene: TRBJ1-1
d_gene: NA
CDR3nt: TGTGCCATATCCGGGCGACTTACTGACACTGAAGCTTTCTTT
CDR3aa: CAISGRLTDTEAFF

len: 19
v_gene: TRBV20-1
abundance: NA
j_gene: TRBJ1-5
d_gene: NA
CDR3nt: TGCAGTGCTAGAGATCCCTCTTTGGTCGGGGCATCGCGCAATCAGCCCCAGCATTTT
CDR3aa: CSARDPSLVGASRNQPQHF

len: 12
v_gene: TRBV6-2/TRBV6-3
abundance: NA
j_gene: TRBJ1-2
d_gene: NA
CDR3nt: TGTGCCAGCAGTTACGGCGACTATGGCTACACCTTC
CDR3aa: CASSYGDYGYTF

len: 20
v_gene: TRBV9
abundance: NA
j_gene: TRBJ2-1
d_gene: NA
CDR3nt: TGTGCCAGCAGTAAGGGGTCGGGAGTCAGCTCAATGTGGTCCTACAATGAGCAGTTCTTC
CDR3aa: CASSKGSGVSSMWSYNEQFF

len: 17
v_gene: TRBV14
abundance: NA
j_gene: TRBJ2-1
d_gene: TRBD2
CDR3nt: TGTGCCAGCAGCCAAGAAGGGGTAGCGGGATTCTACAATGAGCAGTTCTTC
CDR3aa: CASSQEGVAGFYNEQFF

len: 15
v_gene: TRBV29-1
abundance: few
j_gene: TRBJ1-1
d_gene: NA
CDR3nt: TGCAGCGTTGAAACGGGGCCAGGCGGGTGGACTGAAGCTTTCTTT
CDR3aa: CSVETGPGGWTEAFF

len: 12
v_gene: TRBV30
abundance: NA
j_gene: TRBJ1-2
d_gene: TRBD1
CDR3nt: TGTGCCTGGCAATCGCGGGAGGGGGCCTACACCTTC
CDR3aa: CAWQSREGAYTF

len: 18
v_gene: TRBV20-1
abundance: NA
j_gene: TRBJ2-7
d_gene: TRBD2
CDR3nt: TGCAGTGCTAGAGACGCGTCCCCGGTAGCGGGAGGCTCCTACGAGCAGTACTTC
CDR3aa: CSARDASPVAGGSYEQYF

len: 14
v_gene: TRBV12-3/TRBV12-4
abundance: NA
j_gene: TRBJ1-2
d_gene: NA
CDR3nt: TGTGCCAGCAGTGTAGACGGTGGAAGGTATGGCTACACCTTC
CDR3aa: CASSVDGGRYGYTF

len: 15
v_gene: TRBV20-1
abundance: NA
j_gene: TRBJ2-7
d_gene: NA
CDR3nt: TGCAGTGCTAAGTTATGGGGGGTAAACTCCTACGAGCAGTACTTC
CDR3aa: CSAKLWGVNSYEQYF

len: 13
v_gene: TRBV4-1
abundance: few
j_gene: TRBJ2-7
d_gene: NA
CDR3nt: TGCGCCAGCAGCCAGATGAGGGACTTCGAGCAGTACTTC
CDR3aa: CASSQMRDFEQYF

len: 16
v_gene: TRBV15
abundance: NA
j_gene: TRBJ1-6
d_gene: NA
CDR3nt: TGTGCCACCAGCAGAGCCGGGGGGGGTATGGTTTCACCCCTCCACTTT
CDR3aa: CATSRAGGGMVSPLHF

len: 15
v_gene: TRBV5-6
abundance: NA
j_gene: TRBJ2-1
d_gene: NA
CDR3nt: TGTGCCGGCAGCTTGGTTGCAGGTTCCTACAATGAGCAGTTCTTC
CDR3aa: CAGSLVAGSYNEQFF

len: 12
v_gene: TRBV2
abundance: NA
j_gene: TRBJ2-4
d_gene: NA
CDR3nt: TGTGCCAGCATCGAGAGGGGGGACATTCAGTACTTC
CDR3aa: CASIERGDIQYF

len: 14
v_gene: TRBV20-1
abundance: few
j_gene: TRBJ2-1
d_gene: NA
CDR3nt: TGCAGTGCTAGAGCTTTTCCAGCGTCGGATGAGCAGTTCTTC
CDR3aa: CSARAFPASDEQFF

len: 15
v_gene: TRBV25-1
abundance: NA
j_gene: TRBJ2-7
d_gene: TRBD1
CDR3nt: TGTGCCAGCAGTGACTTCGGACAGGGGAACCACGAGCAGTACTTC
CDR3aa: CASSDFGQGNHEQYF

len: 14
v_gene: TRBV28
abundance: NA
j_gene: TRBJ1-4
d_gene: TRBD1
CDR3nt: TGTGCCAGCAGTTCAGGACAGGTTAATGAAAAACTGTTTTTT
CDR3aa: CASSSGQVNEKLFF

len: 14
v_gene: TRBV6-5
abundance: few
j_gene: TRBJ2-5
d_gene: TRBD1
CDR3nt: TGTGCCAGCAAACAGGGACAGGTGGGAGAGACCCAGTACTTC
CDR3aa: CASKQGQVGETQYF

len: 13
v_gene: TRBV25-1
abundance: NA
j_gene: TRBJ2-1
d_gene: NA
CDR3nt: TGTGCCAGCAGTCACGGACCATTCAATGAGCAGTTCTTC
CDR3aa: CASSHGPFNEQFF

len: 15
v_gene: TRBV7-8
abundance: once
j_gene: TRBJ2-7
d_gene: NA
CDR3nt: TGTGCCAGCAGCTTAGCGTACGGGTCCAGTTACGAGCAGTACTTC
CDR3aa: CASSLAYGSSYEQYF

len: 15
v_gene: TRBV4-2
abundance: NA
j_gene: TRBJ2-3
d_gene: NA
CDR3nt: TGTGCCAGCAGCCGCACGAGGGTCGGGACAGATACGCAGTATTTT
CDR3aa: CASSRTRVGTDTQYF

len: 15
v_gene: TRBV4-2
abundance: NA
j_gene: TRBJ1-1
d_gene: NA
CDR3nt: TGTGCCAGCAGCCAACTGGGAGGGGTTGGCACTGAAGCTTTCTTT
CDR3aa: CASSQLGGVGTEAFF

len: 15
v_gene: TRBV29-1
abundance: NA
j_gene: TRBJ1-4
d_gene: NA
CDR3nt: TGCAGCGTTTTGGACCGATTTGCAACTAATGAAAAACTGTTTTTT
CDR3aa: CSVLDRFATNEKLFF